Presented here are 9 T cell receptor beta chains from one specimen sequenced in a study of T cell responses to AZD1222 COVID-19 vaccine. The repertoire was sequenced with immunoSEQ multiplex PCR; TCRdb's copy has only in-frame clones and lacks some. The sample shows just over 150,000 clones, 90% to 95% of them seen only once. Specimen: peripheral blood, collected 28 days after the second AZD1222 dose. These receptors came from an adult who received the AZD1222 COVID-19 vaccine.

The count of this clone is one. The V call is TRBV30, the J call TRBJ1-2; TRBD1 aligns across 7 bases. From germline, CDR1 is GTSNPN and CDR2 SVGIG (reference sequence). The V and J ends lost 0 bases and 4 bases, in that order; junction bases with no gene match: 5. The CDR3 runs 14 residues. The CDR3 DNA is TGTGCCTGGAGTGTACCGAACAGGGGCTATGGCTACACCTTC. It is translated as CAWSVPNRGYGYTF.

The chain uses TRBV6-4 and TRBJ1-2, with TRBD1 matching over 8 bases. V shed 6 bases and J 4 bases; nucleotides not matched to a gene: 10. This CDR3 spans 15 amino acids. The germline gives CDR1 MRHNA, CDR2 SNTAGT. CDR3 amino acids: CASRPSDRESYGYTF. For the CDR3, the DNA is TGTGCCAGCAGACCATCGGACAGGGAGAGCTATGGCTACACCTTC.

This sequence joins TRBV7-9 and TRBJ1-2; tentative D call: TRBD1 (5 bases). Germline values: CDR1 SEHNR, CDR2 FQNEAQ (reference sequence). Trimming cost V 10 bases and J 4 bases, with 16 bases left between them. The CDR3 is 13 residues long. Here the CDR3 reads CATSQDAGYGYTF. The CDR3 bases are TGTGCCACCTCACAGGACGCGGGCTATGGCTACACCTTC.

The genes are TRBV6-5 and TRBJ2-5; 7 bases are a match to TRBD2. V was pared by 5 bases and J by 5 bases, with 11 bases of the junction left unmatched. CDR1 is MNHEY, CDR2 SVGAGI, per germline. This CDR3 is 15 amino acids long. The CDR3 nucleotides are TGTGCCAGCAGTACCAATACGGGACTACTCGAGACCCAGTACTTC. It encodes CASSTNTGLLETQYF.

This clone was counted only a few times. The V and J genes are TRBV9 and TRBJ2-7, with 9 bases lining up with TRBD1. This CDR3 region has 15 residues. The V segment lost 4 bases and the J segment 5 bases; nucleotides outside the gene matches: 10. Germline V gene lookup returns CDR1 SGDLS and CDR2 YYNGEE. CDR3 in DNA: TGTGCCAGCAGCAGCACAGGGGGCGCTCTCGACGAGCAGTACTTC. Translating gives CASSSTGGALDEQYF.

DNA of the CDR3: TGTGCCAGCAGCTCCGGAGGTCGGAGAGAGCAGTACTTC. Translated: CASSSGGRREQYF. V gene TRBV5-8 combines with J gene TRBJ2-7; D possibly corresponds to TRBD2 (5 bases). Trimming shortened V by 3 bases and J by 7 bases, and 14 bases separated the two germline ends. The CDR3 has 13 residues. Germline V CDR1 and CDR2: SGHTS, YDEGEE. The full variable domain, with the rest looked up from reference TRBV5-8 and TRBJ2-7, is EAGVTQSPTHLIKTRGQQATLRCSPISGHTSVYWYQQALGLGLQFLLWYDEGEERNRGNFPPRFSGRQFPNYSSELNVNALELEDSALYLCASSSGGRREQYFGPGTRLTVT.

The CDR3 DNA follows: TGTGCCAGCAGTTACTCTTATGACGGGGAGCTGTTTTTT. Protein sequence: CASSYSYDGELFF. This chain uses TRBV6-5 with TRBJ2-2; the D is unclear. This CDR3 has 13 amino acids. The ends were cut back, 0 bases at V and 7 bases at J, with 6 bases in the middle. The germline V gene has CDR1 MNHEY and CDR2 SVGAGI.

This chain uses TRBV5-6 with TRBJ1-3, with D uncertain. Germline V CDR1 and CDR2: SGHDT, YYEEEE. CDR3 length equals 16 residues. V lost 4 bases to trimming and J lost 0 bases, with 14 bases between them. CDR3 DNA: TGTGCCAGCAGCCTGGGGAGCGTGAGCTCTGGAAACACCATATATTTT. This encodes CASSLGSVSSGNTIYF.

CDR3 in amino acids: CASSTGAVETQYF. DNA of the CDR3: TGTGCCAGCTCAACGGGGGCCGTAGAGACCCAGTACTTC. The chain uses TRBV18 and TRBJ2-5; tentatively, D is TRBD1 or TRBD2 (6 bases each). Trimming left V 5 bases short and J 4 bases short, with 11 bases between. CDR3 size: 13 residues. Germline lookup yields CDR1 KGHSH and CDR2 LQKENI.